This T cell receptor (beta chain) was found in a study of T cell changes during pregnancy in multiple sclerosis (dated 2019 in TCRdb). For the wider study: The study looked at changes in the T cell repertoire across pregnancy in women with multiple sclerosis.

For this clone: No cognate antigen has been identified for it. One base away there is no much larger clone; base qualities are not given.

Library creation used the immunoSEQ multiplex PCR assay. Here the immuneACCESS table is served through TCRdb, limited to in-frame sequences with V and J called. Missing clones are a known gap in these copies; in checked studies unresolved V genes cover under half, and the rest lacks a known reason. The table for this sample lists tens of thousands of clones; 75% to 90% of them were counted only once. The ten largest clones add up to roughly 1.3% of the sample. This sequence originates from a female donor with multiple sclerosis, enrolled in a pregnancy study. Sequenced material: CD4+ T cells from peripheral blood mononuclear cells, taken in the first trimester of pregnancy.

The CDR3 reads CASAQGTGKRETQYF. The base sequence is TGTGCCAGCGCTCAAGGAACAGGGAAGCGGGAGACCCAGTACTTC. The rearrangement joined TRBV28 to TRBJ2-5; 6 matching bases give a weak D call of TRBD1. At the junction V is shortened by 8 bases and J by 5 bases, with 21 bases in between. CDR1 MDHEN and CDR2 SYDVKM are derived from the germline V gene. The CDR3 starts with the cysteine, ends with the phenylalanine, and has 15 residues. Solely the CDR3 DNA is kept, with 45 bases framed from the first base.